The 27 T cell receptor beta chains below all came from one sample that was sequenced in a study of T cell changes during pregnancy in multiple sclerosis. Only in-frame clones appear in the TCRdb table, and some are missing; sequencing was by immunoSEQ multiplex PCR. Seen here are some 110,000 clones, 90% to 95% observed once, and the top ten hold more than 1.5%. The sample consisted of peripheral blood, taken in the third trimester of pregnancy. These receptors all come from a female donor with multiple sclerosis, enrolled in a pregnancy study.

CDR3 in DNA: TGTGCCAGCGATAGCGGGGGGGTGTCAGATACGCAGTATTTT. Its protein is CASDSGGVSDTQYF. V usage is TRBV2 and J usage is TRBJ2-3; 11 bases match TRBD2. The CDR3 runs to 14 residues. CDR1 and CDR2 from the germline V gene are SNHLY and FYNNEI. Unmatched junction bases numbered 5, after V lost 8 bases and J lost 4 bases.

The chain combines TRBV2 with TRBJ2-1; 10 bases agree with TRBD1. The junction had 4 bases not matched to a gene; V was cut back by 3 bases and J by 5 bases. CDR1 is SNHLY and CDR2 is FYNNEI in the germline V gene. The CDR3 is 15 amino acids. The CDR3 reads CASSDRQGAHNEQFF. The CDR3, as DNA: TGTGCCAGCAGTGACCGACAGGGGGCCCACAATGAGCAGTTCTTC.

The rearrangement links TRBV6-5 to TRBJ2-7; the match to TRBD1 covers 8 bases. Germline CDR1 is MNHEY and CDR2 is SVGAGI. The ends lost 5 bases at V and 4 bases at J; junction bases unmatched: 1. The CDR3 is 12 residues long. The CDR3: CASSRTGYEQYF. The CDR3 DNA sequence: TGTGCCAGCAGTCGGACAGGGTACGAGCAGTACTTC.

The V call is TRBV29-1, the J call TRBJ2-3, with 8 positions matching TRBD2. The CDR3 spans 14 residues. Germline CDR1 is SQVTM and CDR2 is ANQGSEA. Trimming took 7 bases from V and 3 from J; bases not matched to a gene: 9. The DNA of the CDR3 is TGCAGCGGTAGAGCGGGAGATCGGACAGATACGCAGTATTTT. Translating gives CSGRAGDRTDTQYF.

The chain carries TRBV18 and TRBJ2-2, with D perhaps TRBD1 (6 bases). Trimming shortened V by 6 bases and J by 5 bases, and 13 bases separated the two germline ends. The CDR3 totals 14 residues. Germline V gene lookup returns CDR1 KGHSH and CDR2 LQKENI. CDR3 nucleotide sequence: TGTGCCAGCTCGCTGAAACAGGGAACCGGGGAGCTGTTTTTT. Translating gives CASSLKQGTGELFF.

The V gene is TRBV5-1, the J gene TRBJ2-5, with TRBD2 matching over 13 bases. Germline values: CDR1 SGHRS, CDR2 YFSETQ. This CDR3 is 19 amino acids long. Trimming cost V 0 bases and J 1 base; bases outside gene matches: 9. The DNA for the CDR3 is TGCGCCAGCAGCTTGGAAGGCACTAGCGGGGGGGTGCCCCAAGAGACCCAGTACTTC. Its translation is CASSLEGTSGGVPQETQYF.

This clone was recorded once. The chain has TRBV2 and TRBJ2-7, with 9 bases identical to TRBD1. Unmatched junction bases numbered 11, after V lost 6 bases and J lost 5 bases. Germline assignment: CDR1 SNHLY and CDR2 FYNNEI. This CDR3 is built from 15 residues. CDR3 bases: TGTGCCAGCAGGTATACGCTGGACAGGGGCCACGAGCAGTACTTC. This gives the protein CASRYTLDRGHEQYF. The variable domain in full, with the rest retrieved from reference TRBV2 and TRBJ2-7, is EPEVTQTPSHQVTQMGQEVILRCVPISNHLYFYWYRQILGQKVEFLVSFYNNEISEKSEIFDDQFSVERPDGSNFTLKIRSTKLEDSAMYFCASRYTLDRGHEQYFGPGTRLTVT.

This clone was counted between two and nine times. This chain joins TRBV7-8 and TRBJ1-2, with D possibly TRBD1 on 6 matching bases. Germline lookup yields CDR1 SGHVS and CDR2 FQNEAQ. Trimming shortened V by 1 base and J by 3 bases, and 9 bases separated the two germline ends. This CDR3 has 14 amino acids. The CDR3 nucleotides are TGTGCCAGCAGCTTAGGGCACAGGGACTATGGCTACACCTTC. It specifies CASSLGHRDYGYTF.

The chain links TRBV25-1 to TRBJ2-7; 8 bases map to TRBD2. J was trimmed by 3 bases and V by 4 bases; bases with no gene match: 2. From germline, CDR1 is MGHDK and CDR2 SYGVNS. This CDR3 contains 13 residues. CDR3 sequence (DNA): TGTGCCAGCAGTGGCGGGGGGCTCTACGAGCAGTACTTC. Translated: CASSGGGLYEQYF.

V is TRBV10-1 and J is TRBJ2-1; D might be TRBD2 (6 bases). From germline, CDR1 is WNHNN and CDR2 SYGVQD (reference sequence). The germline V and J ends were trimmed by 0 bases and 10 bases, with 16 bases remaining between them. CDR3 length equals 15 residues. The CDR3: CASSESISGLGEQFF. CDR3 in DNA: TGCGCCAGCAGTGAGTCGATTAGCGGCTTGGGGGAGCAGTTCTTC.

The genes are TRBV5-4 and TRBJ2-1; possible D gene TRBD2, 5 bases. V was pared by 4 bases and J by 4 bases, with 9 bases between. The CDR3 covers 13 residues. Germline CDR1 is SGHNT and CDR2 is YYREEE (reference sequence). The CDR3 loop reads CASSIGGYNEQFF. In nucleotides, the CDR3 is TGTGCCAGCAGCATCGGAGGTTACAATGAGCAGTTCTTC.

The rearrangement links TRBV19 to TRBJ1-5; D possibly corresponds to TRBD1 (6 bases). With 3 bases removed from V and 7 bases from J, the gap between germline ends came to 19 bases. This CDR3 is built from 16 residues. Germline lookup yields CDR1 LNHDA and CDR2 SQIVND (reference sequence). Here the CDR3 reads CASSIGENRVQQPQHF. CDR3 nucleotides: TGTGCCAGTAGTATTGGAGAAAACAGGGTACAGCAGCCCCAGCATTTT.

This clone occurred a few times. Here the CDR3 DNA reads TGTGCCAGCAGCTTACAGGGGAACACCGGGGAGCTGTTTTTT. Translating it yields CASSLQGNTGELFF. J is TRBJ2-2 and V is TRBV7-9; perhaps TRBD1 as D (5 bases). The V gene lost 2 bases and the J gene lost 1 base, with 5 bases spanning the gap. This CDR3 comprises 14 residues. Per germline, CDR1 SEHNR and CDR2 FQNEAQ (reference sequence).

This chain links TRBV5-4 with TRBJ2-5, with 9 bases matching TRBD1. From germline, CDR1 is SGHNT and CDR2 YYREEE (reference sequence). The CDR3 spans 15 residues. V shed 0 bases, J shed 4 bases, and the junction held 4 bases outside the gene matches. Here the CDR3 DNA reads TGTGCCAGCAGCTTGGACAGGGGGCCTGGAGAGACCCAGTACTTC. Its translation: CASSLDRGPGETQYF. Full variable domain (remainder filled in from reference TRBV5-4 and TRBJ2-5): ETGVTQSPTHLIKTRGQQVTLRCSSQSGHNTVSWYQQALGQGPQFIFQYYREEENGRGNFPPRFSGLQFPNYSSELNVNALELDDSALYLCASSLDRGPGETQYFGPGTRLLVL.

The V and J genes are TRBV5-1 and TRBJ1-2; 12 bases are shared with TRBD1. CDR1 and CDR2 from the germline V gene are SGHRS and YFSETQ. V shed 4 bases, J shed 3 bases, and the junction held 4 bases outside the gene matches. The CDR3 is 15 amino acids. Written as DNA, the CDR3 is TGCGCCAGCAGCCTGGGGACAGGGGGCTACTATGGCTACACCTTC. It specifies CASSLGTGGYYGYTF.

V and J are TRBV6-7 and TRBJ1-1; no definite D call. TRBV6-7 qualifies as an ORF whose function is uncertain. The CDR3 sequence is 15 residues long. Trimming removed 1 base from V and 6 bases from J, with 15 bases in between. The CDR3: CASSYWVPGPPEAFF. For the CDR3, the DNA is TGTGCCAGCAGTTACTGGGTCCCAGGCCCACCTGAAGCTTTCTTT.

This rearrangement joins TRBV5-1 to TRBJ2-3, with TRBD1 matching 7 bases. The CDR3 totals 15 residues. Germline V CDR1 and CDR2: SGHRS, YFSETQ. V dropped 0 bases and J dropped 3; count of bases not matched to a gene: 4. As DNA, the CDR3 is TGCGCCAGCAGCTTGGCGGCAGGGGGAACAGATACGCAGTATTTT. Protein: CASSLAAGGTDTQYF.

This chain connects TRBV19 to TRBJ2-3; possible D gene TRBD2, 5 bases. The CDR3 loop spans 16 amino acids. The germline gives CDR1 LNHDA, CDR2 SQIVND (reference sequence). V was cut by 4 bases and J by 6 bases, with 20 bases left in between. The CDR3 sequence: CASSTGSRLASDTQYF. CDR3 nucleotide sequence: TGTGCCAGTAGTACGGGAAGTAGATTGGCTTCGGATACGCAGTATTTT.

V usage is TRBV30 and J usage is TRBJ1-2; D gene uncertain. With 3 bases removed from V and 11 bases from J, the gap between germline ends came to 16 bases. CDR3 length: 12 amino acids. The germline CDR1 and CDR2 sequences are GTSNPN and SVGIG (reference sequence). CDR3 DNA sequence: TGTGCCTGGAGCGCATCTGAGGGATTTTACACCTTC. Translated: CAWSASEGFYTF.

The rearrangement joins TRBV28 to TRBJ2-7; D is unclear. V was trimmed by 6 bases and J by 2 bases, leaving 14 bases between them. Germline values: CDR1 MDHEN, CDR2 SYDVKM. The CDR3 length is 14 residues. DNA for the CDR3: TGTGCCAGCAGCCGCCCCTACGGTACCTACGAGCAGTACTTC. Its protein product is CASSRPYGTYEQYF.

This clone was picked up one time. The chain couples TRBV28 to TRBJ1-2, with TRBD1 matching 7 bases. Trimming at V came to 5 bases and at J to 4 bases, leaving 7 bases not matched to a gene. This CDR3 comprises 14 residues. Germline V gene sequence: CDR1 MDHEN, CDR2 SYDVKM. CDR3 in amino acids: CASSPQRQGYGYTF. CDR3 DNA sequence: TGTGCCAGCAGTCCTCAGCGACAGGGCTATGGCTACACCTTC.

The chain combines TRBV5-1 with TRBJ1-5; TRBD1 aligns across 9 bases. The CDR3 is made up of 16 amino acids. Germline values: CDR1 SGHRS, CDR2 YFSETQ. With V trimmed by 4 bases and J by 4 bases, 9 bases remained unmatched. CDR3: CASSPGTGRPNQPQHF. DNA of the CDR3: TGCGCCAGCAGCCCCGGGACAGGGCGCCCTAATCAGCCCCAGCATTTT.

The rearrangement joins TRBV10-3 to TRBJ2-6; D gene unclear. Germline CDR1 and CDR2: ENHRY and SYGVKD. With 6 bases removed from V and 0 bases from J, the gap between germline ends came to 3 bases. CDR3 length: 13 residues. CDR3 nucleotide sequence: TGTGCCATCAGCAGCTCTGGGGCCAACGTCCTGACTTTC. Its translation: CAISSSGANVLTF.

The chain employs TRBV27 and TRBJ2-7; 8 nucleotides align to TRBD1. The CDR3 covers 14 residues. Germline assignment: CDR1 MNHEY and CDR2 SMNVEV (reference sequence). V was pared by 1 base and J by 3 bases, with 2 bases of the junction left unmatched. The CDR3 sequence is CASSLFGQGYEQYF. The CDR3, as DNA: TGTGCCAGCAGTTTATTCGGACAGGGCTACGAGCAGTACTTC.

The chain combines TRBV6-1 with TRBJ2-6, with 8 bases fitting TRBD2. There are 17 residues in the CDR3. From germline, CDR1 is MNHNS and CDR2 SASEGT. Trimming removed 4 bases from V and 0 bases from J; junction bases left unmatched: 5. The CDR3 protein is CASSASGSYSGANVLTF. The CDR3 region has the DNA TGTGCCAGCAGTGCAAGCGGGAGTTACTCTGGGGCCAACGTCCTGACTTTC.

The gene calls are TRBV19 and TRBJ2-1; 8 bases are shared with TRBD2. The CDR3 covers 15 residues. The germline V gene encodes CDR1 LNHDA and CDR2 SQIVND (reference sequence). Trimming cost V 2 bases and J 9 bases; bases outside gene matches: 9. The CDR3 loop reads CASSISSGSLGEQFF. DNA for the CDR3: TGTGCCAGTAGTATATCCAGCGGGAGCTTGGGTGAGCAGTTCTTC.

The CDR3 region is CASSPTEKTSTDTQYF. For the CDR3, the DNA is TGTGCCAGCAGCCCGACAGAGAAGACTAGCACAGATACGCAGTATTTT. This rearrangement joins TRBV7-6 to TRBJ2-3, with a possible D match to TRBD1 (5 bases). There are 16 residues in the CDR3. The V gene lost 5 bases and the J gene lost 0 bases, with 15 bases spanning the gap. The germline CDR1 and CDR2 sequences are SGHVS and FNYEAQ.